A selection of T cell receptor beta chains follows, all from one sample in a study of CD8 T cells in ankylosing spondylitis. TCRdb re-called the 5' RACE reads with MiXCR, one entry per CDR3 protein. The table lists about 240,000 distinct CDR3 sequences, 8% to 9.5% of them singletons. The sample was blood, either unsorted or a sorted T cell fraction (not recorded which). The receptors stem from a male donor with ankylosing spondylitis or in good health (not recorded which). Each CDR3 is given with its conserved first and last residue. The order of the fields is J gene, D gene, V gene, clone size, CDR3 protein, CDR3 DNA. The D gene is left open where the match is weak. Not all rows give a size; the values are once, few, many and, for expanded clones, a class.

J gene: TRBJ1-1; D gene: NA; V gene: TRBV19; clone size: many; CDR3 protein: CAARTGKYTEAFF; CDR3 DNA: TGTGCCGCCAGAACTGGGAAGTATACTGAAGCTTTCTTT
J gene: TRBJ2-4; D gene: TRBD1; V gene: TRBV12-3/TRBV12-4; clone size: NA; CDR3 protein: CASSLAGSRGTRIQYF; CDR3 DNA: TGTGCCAGCAGTTTAGCGGGCAGCAGGGGGACAAGGATTCAGTACTTC
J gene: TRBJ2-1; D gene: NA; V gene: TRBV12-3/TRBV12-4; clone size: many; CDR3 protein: CASRLERPNEQFF; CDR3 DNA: TGTGCCAGCAGACTCGAACGTCCGAATGAGCAGTTCTTC
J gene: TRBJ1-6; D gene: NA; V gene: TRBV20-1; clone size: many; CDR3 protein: CSATGGGNSPLHF; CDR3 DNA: TGCAGTGCTACCGGTGGGGGGAATTCACCCCTCCACTTT
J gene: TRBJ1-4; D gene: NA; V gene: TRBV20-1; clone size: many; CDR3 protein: CSARATDLNEKLFF; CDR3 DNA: TGCAGTGCTAGAGCGACAGATCTTAATGAAAAACTGTTTTTT
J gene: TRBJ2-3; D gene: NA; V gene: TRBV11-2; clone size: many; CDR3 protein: CASTLNGDTQYF; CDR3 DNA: TGTGCCAGCACGCTGAACGGGGATACGCAGTATTTT
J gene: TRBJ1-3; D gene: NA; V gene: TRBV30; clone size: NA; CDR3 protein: CAWSDSQPISGNTIYF; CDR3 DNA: TGTGCCTGGAGTGATTCTCAGCCGATCTCTGGAAACACCATATATTTT
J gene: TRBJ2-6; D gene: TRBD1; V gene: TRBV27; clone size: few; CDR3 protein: CASSSPGQGGSGANVLTF; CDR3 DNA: TGTGCCAGCAGTTCCCCGGGACAGGGAGGGTCTGGGGCCAACGTCCTGACTTTC
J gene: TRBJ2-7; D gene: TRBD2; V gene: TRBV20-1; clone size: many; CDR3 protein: CSARASGSSLAQDEQYF; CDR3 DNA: TGCAGTGCTAGAGCTAGCGGGAGCTCACTCGCCCAGGACGAGCAGTACTTC
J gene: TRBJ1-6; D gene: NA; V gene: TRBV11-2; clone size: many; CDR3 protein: CASSSARSRHHF; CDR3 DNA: TGTGCCAGCAGCTCCGCCCGCTCCCGGCACCACTTT
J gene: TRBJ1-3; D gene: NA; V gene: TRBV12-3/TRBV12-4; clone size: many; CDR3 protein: CASTLTGGSGNTIYF; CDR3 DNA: TGTGCCAGCACCCTAACCGGGGGTAGTGGAAACACCATATATTTT
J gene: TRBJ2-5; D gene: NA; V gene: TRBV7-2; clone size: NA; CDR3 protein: CASRVGQLQETQYF; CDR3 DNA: TGTGCCAGCAGAGTCGGACAGCTCCAAGAGACCCAGTACTTC
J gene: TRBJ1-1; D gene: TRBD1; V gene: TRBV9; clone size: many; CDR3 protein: CASSAQIQGEAFF; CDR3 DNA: TGTGCCAGCAGCGCACAAATACAGGGGGAGGCTTTCTTT
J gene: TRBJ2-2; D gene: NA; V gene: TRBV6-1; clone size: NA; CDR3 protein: CASSEQVAQGELFF; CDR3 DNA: TGTGCCAGCAGTGAACAGGTCGCCCAGGGGGAGCTGTTTTTT
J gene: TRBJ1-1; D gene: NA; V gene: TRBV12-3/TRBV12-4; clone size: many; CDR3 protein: CASSLRRRGHTEAFF; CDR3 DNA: TGTGCCAGCAGTTTAAGGCGGCGAGGACACACTGAAGCTTTCTTT
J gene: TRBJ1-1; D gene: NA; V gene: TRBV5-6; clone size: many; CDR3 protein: CASSFRQAAEFF; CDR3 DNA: TGTGCCAGCAGCTTTAGACAGGCTGCTGAGTTCTTT
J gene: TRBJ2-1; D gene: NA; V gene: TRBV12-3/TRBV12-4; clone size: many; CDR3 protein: CASSSQMSNEQFF; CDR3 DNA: TGTGCCAGCAGTTCACAAATGTCCAATGAGCAGTTCTTC
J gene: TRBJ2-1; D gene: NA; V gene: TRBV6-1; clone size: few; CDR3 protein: CASREGQSYNEQFF; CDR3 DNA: TGTGCCAGCAGGGAGGGGCAATCTTACAATGAGCAGTTCTTC
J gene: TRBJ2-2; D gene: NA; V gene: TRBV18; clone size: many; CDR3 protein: CASSPPENTGELFF; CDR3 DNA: TGTGCCAGCTCGCCTCCGGAGAACACCGGGGAGCTGTTTTTT
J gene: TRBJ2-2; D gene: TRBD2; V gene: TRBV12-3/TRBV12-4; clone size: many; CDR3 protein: CASSWTSVYTGELFF; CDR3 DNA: TGTGCCAGCAGTTGGACTAGCGTTTACACCGGGGAGCTGTTTTTT
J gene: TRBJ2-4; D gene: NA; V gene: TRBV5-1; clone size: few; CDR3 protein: CASSLDSGTFEALAKNIQYF; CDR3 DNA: TGCGCCAGCAGCTTGGATTCCGGGACCTTCGAGGCACTAGCCAAAAACATTCAGTACTTC
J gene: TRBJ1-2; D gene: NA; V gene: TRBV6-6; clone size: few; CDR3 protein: CASSYEPYGYTF; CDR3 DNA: TGTGCCAGCAGTTATGAACCTTATGGCTACACCTTC
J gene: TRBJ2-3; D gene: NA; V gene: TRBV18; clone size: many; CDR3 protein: CASSPARSTDTQYF; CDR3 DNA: TGTGCCAGCTCACCAGCGCGAAGCACAGATACGCAGTATTTT
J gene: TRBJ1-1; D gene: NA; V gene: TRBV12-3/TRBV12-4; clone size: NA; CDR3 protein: CASKLGAMEAFF; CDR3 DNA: TGTGCCAGCAAGCTAGGGGCGATGGAAGCTTTCTTT
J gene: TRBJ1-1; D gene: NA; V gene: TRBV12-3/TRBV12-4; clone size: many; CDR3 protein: CASSYGLEAFF; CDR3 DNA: TGTGCCAGCAGTTACGGATTAGAAGCTTTCTTT
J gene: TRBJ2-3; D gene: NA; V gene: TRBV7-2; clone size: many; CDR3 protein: CASSYGGRPPDTQYF; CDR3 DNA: TGTGCCAGCTCCTACGGCGGGCGCCCGCCGGATACGCAGTATTTT
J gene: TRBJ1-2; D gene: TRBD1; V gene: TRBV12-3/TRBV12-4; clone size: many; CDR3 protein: CASSPGQRNYGYTF; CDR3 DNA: TGTGCCAGCAGTCCGGGACAGCGCAACTATGGCTACACCTTC
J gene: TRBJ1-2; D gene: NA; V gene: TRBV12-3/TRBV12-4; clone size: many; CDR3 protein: CASSLRAEGYTF; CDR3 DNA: TGTGCCAGCAGTTTACGGGCGGAAGGCTACACCTTC
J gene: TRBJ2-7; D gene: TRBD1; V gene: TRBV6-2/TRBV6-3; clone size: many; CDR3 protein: CASSYSTGQMTYEQYF; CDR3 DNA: TGTGCCAGCAGTTACTCTACGGGACAGATGACCTACGAGCAGTACTTC
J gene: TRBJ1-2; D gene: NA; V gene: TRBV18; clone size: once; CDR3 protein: CASSPRPRTENGYTF; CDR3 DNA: TGTGCCAGCTCACCAAGGCCCAGGACAGAAAATGGCTACACCTTC
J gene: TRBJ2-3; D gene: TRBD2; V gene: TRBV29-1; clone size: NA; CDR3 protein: CSAGTSADTQYF; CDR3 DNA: TGCAGCGCGGGGACTAGTGCAGATACGCAGTATTTT
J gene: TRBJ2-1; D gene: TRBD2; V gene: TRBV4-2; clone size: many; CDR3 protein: CASSPPLAGSSYNEQFF; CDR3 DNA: TGTGCCAGCAGTCCCCCTCTAGCGGGTAGCTCCTACAATGAGCAGTTCTTC
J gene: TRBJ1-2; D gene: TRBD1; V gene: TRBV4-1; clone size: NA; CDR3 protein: CAGSQGQGYGYTF; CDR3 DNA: TGCGCCGGCAGCCAAGGACAGGGCTATGGCTACACCTTC
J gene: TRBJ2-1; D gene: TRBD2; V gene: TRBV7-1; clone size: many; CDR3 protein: CASSSFITSGGPWSSSYNEQFF; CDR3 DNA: TGTGCCAGCAGCTCTTTTATTACTAGCGGGGGGCCATGGTCGAGCTCCTACAATGAGCAGTTCTTC
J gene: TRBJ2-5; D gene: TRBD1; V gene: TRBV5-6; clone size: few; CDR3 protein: CASTLPGQGDQETQYF; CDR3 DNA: TGTGCCAGCACACTCCCGGGACAGGGGGACCAAGAGACCCAGTACTTC
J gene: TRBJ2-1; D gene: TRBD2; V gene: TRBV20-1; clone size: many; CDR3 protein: CSARDKRGENYNEQFF; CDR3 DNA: TGCAGTGCTAGAGATAAGCGGGGGGAAAACTACAATGAGCAGTTCTTC